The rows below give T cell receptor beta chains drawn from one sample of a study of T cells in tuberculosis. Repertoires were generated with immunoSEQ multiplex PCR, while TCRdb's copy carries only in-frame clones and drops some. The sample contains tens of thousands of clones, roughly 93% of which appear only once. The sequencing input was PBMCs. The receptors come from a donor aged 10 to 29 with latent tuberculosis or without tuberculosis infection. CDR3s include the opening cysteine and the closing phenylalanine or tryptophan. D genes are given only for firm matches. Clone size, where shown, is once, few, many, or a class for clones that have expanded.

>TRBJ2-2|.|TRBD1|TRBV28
CASSYLDRATGELFF
TGTGCCAGCAGTTACTTGGACAGGGCCACCGGGGAGCTGTTTTTT
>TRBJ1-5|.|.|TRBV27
CASSLSPGFNQPQHF
TGTGCCAGCAGTTTATCGCCAGGTTTCAATCAGCCCCAGCATTTT
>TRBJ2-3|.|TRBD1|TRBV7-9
CASSLDQGASTDTQYF
TGTGCCAGCAGCTTAGATCAGGGGGCGAGCACAGATACGCAGTATTTT
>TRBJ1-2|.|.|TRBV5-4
CASSLWGTRGDGYTF
TGTGCCAGCAGCCTTTGGGGTACCAGGGGTGATGGCTACACCTTC
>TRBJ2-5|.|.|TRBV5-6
CASSGEYQETQYF
TGTGCCAGCAGCGGGGAGTATCAAGAGACCCAGTACTTC
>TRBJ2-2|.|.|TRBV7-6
CASSRERGELFF
TGTGCCAGCAGCAGAGAGCGGGGGGAGCTGTTTTTT
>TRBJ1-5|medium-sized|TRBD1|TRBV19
CASTGGQGGNQPQHF
TGTGCCAGTACCGGCGGACAGGGGGGCAATCAGCCCCAGCATTTT
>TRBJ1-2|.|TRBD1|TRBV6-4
CASSDQGAGGYTF
TGTGCCAGCAGTGACCAGGGGGCGGGTGGCTACACCTTC
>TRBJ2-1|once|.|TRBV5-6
CASSLYVRAQDEQFF
TGTGCCAGCAGCTTGTATGTCAGGGCCCAAGATGAGCAGTTCTTC
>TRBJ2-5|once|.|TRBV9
CASSVTSLGETQYF
TGTGCCAGCAGCGTAACTAGTCTGGGCGAGACCCAGTACTTC
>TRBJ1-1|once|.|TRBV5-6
CASSSATEMNTEAFF
TGTGCCAGCAGCTCTGCGACAGAGATGAACACTGAAGCTTTCTTT